The present T cell receptor (beta chain) was sequenced within a study of blood T cell repertoires in COVID-19. Across the study: Whether acute or convalescent, the COVID-19 samples came from the United States, Italy and Spain. The cDNA or gDNA used as material had been derived from T cells, B-cell-depleted T cells, or PBMCs.

Under the authors' procedure: Reference gene primer amplification yielded estimated nucleated cell counts. Generated by immunoSEQ multiplex PCR, the TCRdb table keeps only in-frame clones and is missing some. V and J calls and clone size are as listed in that table; D and trimming were resolved from the DNA. The data hold fewer than 350,000 clones, with about nine tenths observed a single time. Enrolment of Seattle patients took place during active infection, and they were followed longitudinally. Germline CDR1 and CDR2: SGHRS and YFSETQ. V lost 1 base, J lost 0 bases, and 8 bases lay in between. This CDR3 contains 15 residues.

The sample consisted of peripheral blood. This receptor was identified in a woman in her sixties with COVID-19, enrolled during active disease. The chain has TRBV5-1 and TRBJ1-3; D is unresolved. The DNA for the CDR3 is TGCGCCAGCAGCTTGAGCGCTAGCTCTGGAAACACCATATATTTT. Translating gives CASSLSASSGNTIYF.